The 15 T cell receptor beta chains listed next were all sequenced from one sample in a study of blood T cell repertoires in COVID-19. TCRdb's copy holds only in-frame clones and misses some; the assay was immunoSEQ multiplex PCR. The sample consists of 150,000 or so clones, around 86% of them appearing once. The sequenced sample consisted of PBMCs or T cells enriched from blood (not recorded which). The origin of the receptors is a man aged 45 to 65 who had recovered from COVID-19.

The V gene is TRBV19, the J gene TRBJ1-3; D may be TRBD1 (5 bases). CDR3 size: 17 residues. V lost 4 bases to trimming and J lost 5 bases, with 21 bases between them. Germline V gene lookup returns CDR1 LNHDA and CDR2 SQIVND (reference sequence). The CDR3 sequence is CASSKSIDSPSRNTIYF. The CDR3 DNA reads TGTGCCAGTAGTAAATCGATCGACAGCCCATCGAGAAACACCATATATTTT.

The chain links TRBV14 to TRBJ1-1, with D maybe TRBD1 (6 bases). CDR1 is SGHDN, CDR2 FVKESK, per germline. V lost 1 base and J lost 0, with 18 bases in between. The CDR3 is 18 amino acids. CDR3 bases: TGTGCCAGCAGCCAAGCGGGGAGGGGGTCCGATTTGAACACTGAAGCTTTCTTT. The encoded protein is CASSQAGRGSDLNTEAFF.

This clone was found once. This sequence joins TRBV5-1 and TRBJ2-2; 8 positions match TRBD2. The germline V gene has CDR1 SGHRS and CDR2 YFSETQ. Trimming cost V 4 bases and J 1 base; bases outside gene matches: 3. This CDR3 is built from 15 residues. The CDR3 DNA sequence: TGCGCCAGCAGCACCGGGACTAGGAACACCGGGGAGCTGTTTTTT. As protein: CASSTGTRNTGELFF.

The chain uses TRBV11-2 and TRBJ1-1; weak D call: TRBD1 (5 bases). Trimming took off 3 bases at V and 0 bases at J, with 11 bases between the two ends. The CDR3 totals 15 residues. CDR1 is SGHAT, CDR2 FQNNGV, per germline. CDR3 protein: CASSFIQGMNTEAFF. In DNA, the CDR3 is TGTGCCAGCAGCTTTATTCAGGGTATGAACACTGAAGCTTTCTTT.

V and J are TRBV19 and TRBJ1-5; 10 bases agree with TRBD1. Germline V lookup: CDR1 LNHDA, CDR2 SQIVND (reference sequence). The CDR3 length is 15 residues. V dropped 6 bases and J dropped 2; count of bases not matched to a gene: 4. CDR3 loop: CASRTGGIGNQPQHF. CDR3 nucleotide sequence: TGTGCCAGTAGGACAGGGGGCATTGGCAATCAGCCCCAGCATTTT.

In nucleotides, the CDR3 is TGTGCCAGCAGCGAACAGGGGGCTGCCAAAAACATTCAGTACTTC. It encodes CASSEQGAAKNIQYF. The rearrangement uses TRBV27 and TRBJ2-4, with 9 bases aligning to TRBD1. Germline CDR1 MNHEY, CDR2 SMNVEV (reference sequence). The length of the CDR3 is 15 residues. The V and J ends lost 6 bases and 1 base, in that order; junction bases with no gene match: 4.

This clone turned up a few times. CDR3 region: CASSTQGGVTYNEQFF. As DNA, the CDR3 is TGTGCCAGCAGCACACAGGGTGGAGTCACCTACAATGAGCAGTTCTTC. V and J are TRBV7-3 and TRBJ2-1, with D perhaps matching TRBD1 (6 bases). The CDR3 runs to 16 residues. V lost 5 bases to trimming and J lost 2 bases, with 16 bases between them. CDR1 is SGHTA, CDR2 FQGTGA, per germline.

This rearrangement joins TRBV6-5 to TRBJ1-1, with 7 bases fitting TRBD1. The germline V gene has CDR1 MNHEY and CDR2 SVGAGI. The CDR3 length is 14 residues. Trimming cost V 7 bases and J 3 bases; bases outside gene matches: 8. CDR3 protein: CASMGQWGHTEAFF. The CDR3 DNA follows: TGTGCCAGCATGGGACAGTGGGGGCACACTGAAGCTTTCTTT.

The V gene is TRBV7-8, the J gene TRBJ1-3; D is ambiguous. This CDR3 has 16 amino acids. In germline, CDR1 is SGHVS, CDR2 FQNEAQ. V lost 3 bases to trimming and J lost 0 bases, with 12 bases between them. CDR3 loop: CASSFTLTASGNTIYF. The CDR3 region has the DNA TGTGCCAGCAGCTTCACCCTAACAGCCTCTGGAAACACCATATATTTT.

V usage is TRBV6-5 and J usage is TRBJ1-1; weak D call: TRBD1 (5 bases). V was trimmed by 5 bases and J by 3 bases, leaving 16 bases between them. The CDR3 runs to 15 residues. CDR1 is MNHEY and CDR2 is SVGAGI in the germline V gene. CDR3 sequence (DNA): TGTGCCAGCAGTACCGGGCGGGGCTGGGACACTGAAGCTTTCTTT. Its protein is CASSTGRGWDTEAFF.

The J gene is TRBJ1-5, the V gene TRBV7-9; a possible D gene is TRBD1 (6 bases). The V end was cut by 1 base, the J end by 8 bases, with 12 bases between. This CDR3 region has 14 residues. The germline CDR1 and CDR2 sequences are SEHNR and FQNEAQ (reference sequence). CDR3 in amino acids: CASSLDREGKPQHF. CDR3 in DNA: TGTGCCAGCAGCTTAGACAGGGAGGGGAAGCCCCAGCATTTT. Supplemented by reference TRBV7-9 and TRBJ1-5, the full variable domain reads DTGVSQNPRHKITKRGQNVTFRCDPISEHNRLYWYRQTLGQGPEFLTYFQNEAQLEKSRLLSDRFSAERPKGSFSTLEIQRTEQGDSAMYLCASSLDREGKPQHFGDGTRLSIL.

The chain has TRBV6-5 and TRBJ1-4; D gene unclear. The CDR3 runs to 14 residues. Germline lookup yields CDR1 MNHEY and CDR2 SVGAGI. The germline V and J ends were trimmed by 6 bases and 0 bases, with 8 bases remaining between them. This CDR3 reads CASRRVATNEKLFF. In DNA, the CDR3 is TGTGCCAGCAGGAGGGTTGCAACTAATGAAAAACTGTTTTTT.

The chain recombines TRBV12-3 or TRBV12-4 with TRBJ1-2; D is undetermined. The CDR3 consists of 12 residues. Trimming took off 3 bases at V and 8 bases at J, with 10 bases between the two ends. In DNA form, the CDR3 reads TGTGCCAGCAGTTTTACCGCCCGGGGCTACACCTTC. Amino acids: CASSFTARGYTF.

The chain employs TRBV4-3 and TRBJ1-2; 8 bases line up with TRBD1. The CDR3 has 17 amino acids. Germline CDR1 and CDR2: LGHNA and YSLEER. J gave up 4 bases and V 1 base, and 11 bases lay outside the gene matches. The CDR3 region has the DNA TGCGCCAGCAGCCAAGCTCTGGACAGGGTCTCTTCCTATGGCTACACCTTC. Its protein product is CASSQALDRVSSYGYTF.

Remarks on this clone: In the same sample, other DNA sequences code for this CDR3. The V call is TRBV7-9, the J call TRBJ1-4, with a possible D match to TRBD1 (5 bases). CDR1 is SEHNR, CDR2 FQNEAQ, per germline (reference sequence). Between the trimmed V and J ends, which lost 5 bases and 4 bases, there was a span of 8 bases. The CDR3 totals 13 residues. CDR3 sequence: CASSLGGNEKLFF. CDR3 in DNA: TGTGCCAGCAGCCTGGGGGGTAATGAAAAACTGTTTTTT. Combining the CDR3 with reference TRBV7-9 and TRBJ1-4 gives the whole variable domain DTGVSQNPRHKITKRGQNVTFRCDPISEHNRLYWYRQTLGQGPEFLTYFQNEAQLEKSRLLSDRFSAERPKGSFSTLEIQRTEQGDSAMYLCASSLGGNEKLFFGSGTQLSVL.